This entry concerns a single T cell receptor beta chain. This sample stems from a study of blood T cell repertoires in COVID-19. Study at large: Sites across the United States, Italy and Spain contributed samples from acute and convalescent COVID-19.

The V gene's germline CDR1 is SGHTA and CDR2 FQGNSA. Trimming took 3 bases from V and 3 from J; bases not matched to a gene: 8. This CDR3 has 18 residues. As processed by the authors: Reference gene primers were amplified, and this amplification served to estimate nucleated cell counts. Repertoires were generated with immunoSEQ multiplex PCR, while TCRdb's copy carries only in-frame clones and drops some. V, J and clone size are those of that table, while D and trimming were read from the DNA. The data hold 120,000 to 150,000 clones, with approximately 85% observed a single time. Seattle patient enrollment occurred during active infection, with longitudinal follow-up thereafter.

The chain joins TRBV7-2 to TRBJ2-2, with 12 nucleotides matching TRBD1. The clonotype originates from a woman aged 55-69 years with COVID-19, enrolled during active disease. Material for sequencing was peripheral blood. The CDR3 spells CASSLARGTGGDTGELFF. CDR3 DNA: TGTGCCAGCAGCTTGGCGCGAGGGACAGGGGGCGACACCGGGGAGCTGTTTTTT.